A selection of T cell receptor beta chains follows, all from one sample in a study of shared clonotypes between healthy human individuals. Sequenced by immunoSEQ multiplex PCR; TCRdb stores in-frame clones only, minus some. The sample has 2 million to 2.5 million clones; approximately 95% are singletons. The source material was naive CD4+ T cells from PBMCs. The receptors were sampled from a man between 18 and 29 years old in good health. Some clones in this sample may be carry-over from other donors' samples. The conserved cysteine and the conserved F or W are not part of the CDR3 here. A D gene is named only where the DNA matches it firmly.

D gene,J gene,V gene,CDR3 length,CDR3 protein
TRBD1,TRBJ1-3,TRBV10-3,18,AISDYRGDRQGASGNTIY
TRBD1,TRBJ2-3,TRBV6-5,13,ASSYSPGQTDTQY
-,TRBJ2-6,TRBV9,13,ASSVAGSGANVLT
-,TRBJ1-1,TRBV5-5,12,ASSLLERITEAF
-,TRBJ2-7,TRBV5-4,12,ASSLVEGTSEQY
TRBD1,TRBJ1-5,TRBV7-9,12,ASSSDRGHQPQH
-,TRBJ2-3,TRBV18,14,ASSPPDLGGTDTQY
TRBD1,TRBJ2-3,TRBV7-2,13,ASSLDRGRVDTQY
TRBD1,TRBJ1-1,TRBV6-6,11,ASSYTGEVVAF
-,TRBJ1-2,TRBV27,11,ASSFRQGNGYT
TRBD2,TRBJ2-7,TRBV27,13,ANDGFSGSCDEQY
TRBD2,TRBJ2-3,TRBV11-2,14,ASSLLAGATGDTQY
TRBD1,TRBJ1-1,TRBV28,12,ASSLVQGVLGAF
TRBD1,TRBJ1-1,TRBV6-1,10,ASSAGTGTTF
-,TRBJ1-1,TRBV14,14,ASSQDKGRVVTEAF
TRBD1,TRBJ2-7,TRBV7-9,14,ASSLSQPGQGYEQY
-,TRBJ2-5,TRBV18,11,ASSPGGQETQY
-,TRBJ2-7,TRBV2,9,ASSAGYEQY
TRBD1,TRBJ2-5,TRBV9,13,ASTRGGTGEETQY
TRBD2,TRBJ2-2,TRBV6-5,12,ASRGLAGGRELF
TRBD1,TRBJ2-7,TRBV28,10,AAGQGSYEQY
-,TRBJ1-5,TRBV28,13,ASSLTRESNQPQH
TRBD2,TRBJ2-1,TRBV10-3,13,AISPPSGRDNEQF
TRBD1,TRBJ1-2,TRBV28,10,ASSKTGGGYT
TRBD2,TRBJ2-1,TRBV27,15,ASSLTSGTTTSGEQF
TRBD1,TRBJ2-5,TRBV7-9,11,ASSRDSQETQY
-,TRBJ2-2,TRBV4-1,14,ASSQDPPQNTGELF
-,TRBJ2-7,TRBV4-1,13,ASSQGGLGEVGYF
-,TRBJ1-4,TRBV7-9,14,ASSWPRGTQGGKLF
TRBD1,TRBJ1-5,TRBV6-1,12,ASSELDRAQPQH
-,TRBJ1-1,TRBV18,10,ASSMVNTEAF
TRBD2,TRBJ2-5,TRBV19,16,ASSTDRSGRGPQETQY
TRBD1,TRBJ2-3,TRBV5-1,13,ASSLAGTGGDTQY
TRBD1,TRBJ1-2,TRBV20-1,9,SGQGAGGYT
TRBD1,TRBJ2-7,TRBV7-2,14,ASSLVAAGGSYEQY
-,TRBJ1-2,TRBV14,11,ASSQGQLYGYT
-,TRBJ2-2,TRBV19,13,ASIKAGMNTGELF
TRBD2,TRBJ2-3,TRBV11-1,16,AGSRTSGRAGGTDTQY
-,TRBJ2-4,TRBV5-8,14,ASSLGGPTAKNIQY
-,TRBJ2-2,TRBV6-7,18,ASSYSRPDRRRGGAGELF
TRBD1,TRBJ2-2,TRBV6-6,13,ASRVDRSNTGELF
-,TRBJ1-1,TRBV7-2,12,ASTPRAANTEAF
-,TRBJ2-7,TRBV15,13,ATSRDGVDAYEQY
TRBD2,TRBJ2-3,TRBV2,12,ASLRVAGIDTQY
-,TRBJ2-7,TRBV28,14,ASSSRAGWGSYEQY
-,TRBJ2-7,TRBV14,10,ASSLRAYEQY
-,TRBJ2-2,TRBV19,12,ASRWQGYTGELF
-,TRBJ1-2,TRBV27,13,ASNPSIGQNYGYT
TRBD2,TRBJ2-3,TRBV20-1,9,SAAGADTQY
-,TRBJ2-2,TRBV14,14,ASSQDLGQNTGELF
-,TRBJ1-2,TRBV9,15,ASSVDSGRAGEYGYT
-,TRBJ1-1,TRBV30,11,ALTGTLNTEAF
-,TRBJ2-6,TRBV9,13,ASSPGGSGANVLT
-,TRBJ2-2,TRBV18,12,ASSPGLRTGELF
TRBD2,TRBJ2-1,TRBV7-2,13,ASSLASGRYNEQF
TRBD1,TRBJ2-5,TRBV29-1,10,SVDRVGETQY
TRBD1,TRBJ1-1,TRBV5-1,13,ASSGRTGANTEAF
TRBD1,TRBJ1-2,TRBV5-1,13,ASSLADRGSDGYT